This T cell receptor (beta chain) was obtained from a study of neoadjuvant anti-PD-1 for oral cavity cancer. In the study overall: Around day 43, patients without progression received a fourth nivolumab dose before surgery.

This clone occurred a few times. Data came from immunoSEQ multiplex PCR; TCRdb stores just in-frame clones and leaves some out. The data contain about 68,000 clones, 80% to 90% of them singletons. This sample's time point: after neoadjuvant nivolumab, at surgical resection. Here the sequenced sample was PBMCs, taken after nivolumab (anti-PD-1) treatment. This receptor was obtained from a person aged 40 to 85 with oral cavity squamous cell carcinoma.

The CDR3 sequence is CASSLGGAAAINYGYTF. DNA for the CDR3: TGTGCCAGCAGCTTAGGAGGTGCGGCAGCGATTAACTATGGCTACACCTTC. The chain has TRBV7-9 and TRBJ1-2; D is undetermined. Germline assignment: CDR1 SEHNR and CDR2 FQNEAQ (reference sequence). The CDR3 runs 17 residues. Deletions cut 1 base from V and 1 base from J, with 16 bases between.